This T cell receptor beta chain was found in a study of CXCR3-negative and CXCR3-positive naive CD8 T cells. The TRB cDNA libraries were prepared by 5' RACE with UMI labels. From its re-call of the 5' RACE reads, TCRdb lists each CDR3 protein once, without DNA. The sample holds 70,000 to 95,000 distinct CDR3 sequences. Germline V gene lookup returns CDR1 SEHNR and CDR2 FQNEAQ (reference sequence). The CDR3 is 16 residues long. Sequencing was carried out using naive CXCR3- CD8+ T cells from blood. The subset is: CD45RO-CCR7+CD27+CD95- naive CD8+ T cells lacking CXCR3 (TNR3-). This chain links TRBV7-9 with TRBJ1-4; TCRdb's D call, TRBD1, is unchecked because there is no DNA. The TCR was taken from a human donor in good health. Some clones in this sample may be carry-over from other donors' samples. The CDR3 loop reads CASSRSAGVFGEKLFF.